This T cell receptor beta chain was captured by sequencing in a study of cytomegalovirus exposure and HLA in healthy donors. Study findings and constraints: Some V segments (TRBV6-2 and TRBV6-3 among them) were excluded as indistinguishable. A later analysis reportedly found that, within productive TCRs, an Asian-associated ancestry cluster had fewer N-insertions than the mean observed across the roughly 700 donors. A later analysis linked a missense variant in DCLRE1C to the trimming of TCR beta V and J genes. There were some 150 TCR beta chains listed as cytomegalovirus-associated.

V was trimmed by 3 bases and J by 4 bases, leaving 10 bases between them. Germline V gene sequence: CDR1 SGHDT, CDR2 YYEEEE. The CDR3 spans 13 residues. The PCR ran on 60 Vbeta and 13 Jbeta primers. Some clones are missing from TCRdb's copy, which holds only in-frame ones; the method was immunoSEQ multiplex PCR. The repertoire holds about 130,000 clones, with around three quarters as singletons. With respect to this clone: As yet, its antigen is unknown.

The specimen was PBMCs. The sequence was collected from a woman aged 50 to 60 in good health and CMV-seronegative. This chain links TRBV5-6 with TRBJ1-1; D not resolved. In DNA, the CDR3 is TGTGCCAGCAGCTCCAGGTTGGGCACTGAAGCTTTCTTT. It specifies CASSSRLGTEAFF.